This entry describes one TCR beta chain. Its matching antigen is unknown. The sample comes from a study of cytomegalovirus exposure and HLA in healthy donors. PCR employed 60 Vbeta and 13 Jbeta primers. This table comes from immunoSEQ multiplex PCR, and its TCRdb copy is limited to in-frame clones, with some not included. The sample shows around 190,000 clones, roughly four fifths of them seen only once. General study results and limits: Data from an earlier analysis indicated that most TCR beta V segments were productive either about 87% or about 30% of the time. In a later analysis, an Asian-associated ancestry cluster reportedly showed fewer N-insertions than the roughly 730-donor mean.

The sequencing input was PBMCs. This receptor was taken from a man aged 18-30 years in good health and CMV-seronegative.

The CDR3 protein is CASSTLGGGDEKLFF. In nucleotides, the CDR3 is TGTGCCAGCAGTACCCTAGGGGGTGGGGATGAAAAACTGTTTTTT. The chain is built from TRBV27 and TRBJ1-4; tentative D call: TRBD1 (6 bases). V gave up 5 bases and J gave up 6 bases, with 16 bases separating them. Germline V gene lookup returns CDR1 MNHEY and CDR2 SMNVEV (reference sequence). The CDR3 spans 15 residues.